A single sample gave rise to the 12 T cell receptor delta chains below, sequenced in a study of γδ T cells in repeated Plasmodium falciparum infection. Gammadelta T cells were flow-sorted from PBMC into Vgamma9/Vdelta2+ and Vdelta2-negative populations for bulk analysis. TCRdb called clones from the multiplex PCR reads again using CATT. The sample shows under 50,000 delta-chain clones, 1.6% of them seen only once. The sequenced sample was gamma-delta T cells from blood. The source is a pool of human donors (malaria-infected and uninfected, not separated).

About this clone: A read error likely explains this, since a far larger clone differs by one base. The chain has TRDV1 and TRDJ1, with 12 bases identical to TRDD3. As TCRdb names no J gene, one was assigned here on the basis of a DNA match to germline. The CDR3 sequence is 25 residues long. The trim removed 4 bases at V and 2 bases at J, leaving 32 bases unmatched. The germline V gene has CDR1 TSWWSYY and CDR2 QGS. In nucleotides, the CDR3 is TGTGCTCTTGGGGGCTTGTGGCGGCCTTCATACTTTACCCTGGGGGATACGGGGGGGACCGATAAACTCATCTTT. It specifies CALGGLWRPSYFTLGDTGGTDKLIF.

By proportion, this clone is medium-sized. This chain links TRDV1 with TRDJ1, with 8 bases aligning to TRDD3. This CDR3 has 21 residues. Germline loops: CDR1 TSWWSYY, CDR2 QGS. Germline trimming cut 2 bases from V and 0 bases from J; bases unmatched to any gene: 20. The CDR3 protein is CALGEIRSLVLGAPYTDKLIF. The CDR3 DNA reads TGTGCTCTTGGGGAAATACGATCCCTGGTACTGGGGGCTCCGTACACCGATAAACTCATCTTT.

The table lists this clone with a few counts. TCRdb has a much larger clone's protein, which differs at residue 15 from the translation of this DNA, likely because of a read error; what is shown is the protein translated from the DNA. V gene assignment gives TRDV1, but the J gene was left uncalled. This CDR3 contains 16 residues. Germline loops: CDR1 TSWWSYY, CDR2 QGS. CDR3 residues: CALGEPFPPYTDKLTF. CDR3 coding DNA: TGTGCTCTTGGAGAGCCTTTTCCTCCTTACACCGATAAACTCACCTTT.

This clone was counted a few times. This sequence is one base from a far larger clone and is likely a read error. The same CDR3 arises from other DNA sequences in this sample as well. CDR3 loop: CALGEWISYGLGIGTDKLIF. CDR3 nucleotide sequence: TGTGCTCTTGGGGAATGGATTTCCTACGGTCTGGGGATTGGTACTGATAAACTCATCTTT. V is TRDV1 and J is TRDJ1; D is perhaps TRDD2 (7 bases). No J gene was available from TCRdb, and it was assigned here by a germline match of the DNA. The CDR3 runs to 20 residues. The germline gives CDR1 TSWWSYY, CDR2 QGS. Trimming removed 2 bases at V and 5 bases at J, with 30 bases between.

This clone was observed a handful of times. Germline is not matched at one junction end, which may reflect a read error. The chain couples TRDV2 to TRDJ1; 13 positions agree with TRDD3. Since TCRdb gives no J gene, matching the DNA to germline was used here to assign it. The CDR3 runs to 19 residues. Germline CDR1 is GEAIGNYY and CDR2 is EKD. The CDR3 reads CARDTLLGDTPEYTDKLIF. The CDR3 DNA reads as TGTGCCCGTGACACTTTACTGGGGGATACGCCGGAGTACACCGATAAACTCATCTTT.

Points on this clone: A far larger clone is one base from this, pointing to a likely read error. At the DNA level, this CDR3 is encoded by other sequences in the same sample as well. The chain uses TRAV29/DV5 and TRDJ1, with TRDD3 matching 10 bases. From germline, CDR1 is NSMFDY and CDR2 ISSIKDK. With 3 bases clipped from V and 7 bases from J, the junction kept 18 bases outside the gene matches. CDR3 length equals 17 residues. The DNA for the CDR3 is TGTGCAGCAACGCTACGTATAGGGGGATACGCGCGGTTTAAACTCATCTTT. It encodes CAATLRIGGYARFKLIF.

This clone was counted only a few times. The protein held in TCRdb is that of a much larger clone and does not match this DNA's translation at residue 14, likely because of a read error; the protein shown is translated from the DNA. The V call is TRDV1, the J call TRDJ2, with a tentative D call TRDD3 (5 bases). The CDR3 sequence is 17 residues long. Germline loops: CDR1 TSWWSYY, CDR2 QGS. The CDR3 DNA reads TGTGCTCTTGGGGGAACTAGGGGGGTCGCTTTGACAGCAAAACTCTTCTTT. This sequence encodes CALGGTRGVALTAKLFF.

At least ten counts were recorded for this clone. TCRdb's protein, taken from a much larger clone, differs from this DNA's translation at residue 8, likely owing to a read error; the protein displayed comes from the DNA. V gene TRDV3 combines with J gene TRDJ1; D might be TRDD3 (5 bases). From germline, CDR1 is TVYSNPD and CDR2 GDNSRS (reference sequence). The CDR3 extends over 15 amino acids. Between the trimmed V and J ends, which lost 3 bases and 2 bases, there was a span of 19 bases. CDR3 amino acids: CALPAGTEGTDKLIF. The CDR3, as DNA: TGTGCCTTGCCGGCGGGGACCGAGGGGACCGATAAACTCATCTTT. Full variable domain (remainder filled in from reference TRDV3 and TRDJ1): CDKVTQSSPDQTVASGSEVVLLCTYDTVYSNPDLFWYRIRPDYSFQFVFYGDNSRSEGADFTQGRFSVKHILTQKAFHLVISPVRTEDSATYYCALPAGTEGTDKLIFGKGTRVTVEP.

Points on this clone: TCRdb's protein for this DNA is that of a much larger clone and differs from the translation at residue 3, likely a read error; the protein shown is the DNA translation. The chain links TRDV1 to TRDJ1; tentatively, D is TRDD3 (6 bases). Germline-derived CDR1 and CDR2 are TSWWSYY and QGS. The CDR3 has 15 amino acids. CDR3 nucleotide sequence: TGTGCTCCTGGGGAACTCCTAGTAGTCCAGGGAAAACTCATCTTT. Translated, it gives CAPGELLVVQGKLIF.

The table lists this clone with a few counts. This likely came from a read error, as a far larger clone is one base away. Other DNA sequences in the sample encode the same CDR3. V gene TRDV2 combines with J gene TRDJ1; the match to TRDD3 covers 10 bases. No J gene was available from TCRdb, and it was assigned here by a germline match of the DNA. This CDR3 region has 23 residues. Germline CDR1 and CDR2: GEAIGNYY and EKD. Trimming at V came to 5 bases and at J to 1 base, leaving 30 bases not matched to a gene. CDR3 coding DNA: TGTGCCTGTGGCAAACACTTCCTGATGAGGGGGATACGCTCCCGGGGTTGCACCGATAAACTCATCTTT. It yields the protein CACGKHFLMRGIRSRGCTDKLIF.

Turning to this clone: A far bigger clonotype differs at one base, so this is likely a read error. In the same sample, other DNA sequences code for this CDR3. The J gene is TRDJ1, the V gene TRDV1; D is unresolved. TCRdb lists no J gene, so it was determined here by aligning the DNA to germline. The CDR3 runs to 14 residues. From germline, CDR1 is TSWWSYY and CDR2 QGS. V lost 6 bases and J 5 bases, leaving 16 bases between the germline ends. CDR3 nucleotides: TGTGCTCTTGGAGTCCCAAATGTGCCGGATAAACTCATCTTT. Amino acid sequence: CALGVPNVPDKLIF.

Concerning this clone itself: This likely stems from a read error, as it lies one base from a far larger clone. The same CDR3 can be traced to other DNA sequences in this sample. The V segment is TRDV1, and no J call was made; the tabulated D call, TRDD3, remains unverified against the DNA. This CDR3 is built from 15 residues. Germline CDR1 TSWWSYY, CDR2 QGS. The CDR3 region is CALVGTGGHSDKLIF. The CDR3 nucleotides read TGTGCTCTTGTCGGTACTGGGGGACACTCCGATAAGCTCATCTTT.